A selection of T cell receptor beta chains follows, all from one sample in a study of beta chain features in type 1 diabetes. The method was immunoSEQ multiplex PCR; TCRdb's version includes in-frame clones alone and lacks a portion of them. This sample has fewer than 350,000 clones, with less than 20% found just once. The sample consisted of naive CD4+ T cells from blood. Receptor source: a woman between 18 and 29 years old in good health. Each CDR3 is given without its conserved first and last residue. The D gene is left open where the match is weak. Clone size appears in some rows only: once, few, many, or a class for an expanded clone.

TRBJ1-1 | TRBV2 | - | 10 | few | ASSEQAIEAF
TRBJ2-7 | TRBV28 | - | 13 | - | ASSQVGGSSYEQY
TRBJ2-1 | TRBV7-3 | - | 11 | few | ASSASSYNEQF
TRBJ1-6 | TRBV4-1 | - | 16 | - | ASSQPEKTGRHRSPLH
TRBJ2-1 | TRBV12-5 | - | 11 | few | ASGFYRLDEQF
TRBJ2-2 | TRBV2 | TRBD2 | 12 | few | AIGTSGNTGELF
TRBJ2-7 | TRBV4-2 | TRBD2 | 13 | - | ASSLAGGFGDEQY
TRBJ2-1 | TRBV7-8 | - | 13 | - | ASSRTGTSYNEQF
TRBJ1-1 | TRBV5-1 | TRBD1 | 12 | - | ASSLQGRNTEAF
TRBJ1-1 | TRBV29-1 | - | 14 | - | SVEVRKEGMDTEAF
TRBJ1-2 | TRBV27 | - | 10 | - | ASSPGGYGYT
TRBJ2-5 | TRBV7-2 | TRBD2 | 12 | few | ASSLAPGRETQY
TRBJ2-2 | TRBV4-1 | - | 14 | few | ASSRSGGADTGELF
TRBJ2-1 | TRBV7-3 | - | 11 | few | ASSLGLRNEQF
TRBJ2-3 | TRBV7-9 | - | 13 | few | ASVSRQATADTQY
TRBJ2-3 | TRBV4-2 | TRBD2 | 15 | few | ASSQGVAGASTDTQY
TRBJ2-3 | TRBV5-1 | - | 14 | few | ASSLAGLASTDTQY
TRBJ1-2 | TRBV7-8 | TRBD1 | 11 | - | ASSLGQGQGYT
TRBJ2-1 | TRBV5-4 | - | 10 | - | ASSLDSNEQF
TRBJ1-2 | TRBV7-9 | - | 11 | - | ASSLAEEGGYT
TRBJ1-2 | TRBV5-4 | TRBD1 | 11 | - | ASSLLGGNGYT
TRBJ1-1 | TRBV29-1 | TRBD1 | 13 | - | SVRKQGASGPEAF
TRBJ2-1 | TRBV30 | TRBD2 | 13 | few | AWKRGSGVGSEQF
TRBJ1-2 | TRBV11-2 | - | 13 | few | ASSSPRGTNYGYT
TRBJ1-1 | TRBV5-1 | - | 14 | - | ASSLAGTSGPDEAF
TRBJ2-1 | TRBV9 | TRBD2 | 13 | - | ASSVDGGDANEQF
TRBJ2-3 | TRBV7-9 | TRBD1 | 13 | few | ASSFQDRGADTQY
TRBJ2-3 | TRBV9 | TRBD2 | 15 | few | ASSPLASGIGLGAQY
TRBJ2-1 | TRBV2 | TRBD2 | 13 | - | ASSDGASGSWEQF
TRBJ1-6 | TRBV30 | - | 12 | - | AWTRQVRNSPLH
TRBJ2-1 | TRBV5-6 | TRBD2 | 13 | - | ASSFRLAGHNEQF
TRBJ1-5 | TRBV6-6 | TRBD1 | 12 | - | ASSFTGGDQPQH
TRBJ2-2 | TRBV7-9 | - | 14 | - | ASSLGGAGKTGELF
TRBJ1-5 | TRBV7-2 | TRBD1 | 13 | - | ASSLGDRGNQPQH
TRBJ2-3 | TRBV2 | - | 11 | few | ASSEARTDTQY
TRBJ1-1 | TRBV10-3 | TRBD1 | 12 | - | AIRDRSGHTEAF
TRBJ2-1 | TRBV29-1 | TRBD2 | 15 | - | SVERLAGVSSYNEQF
TRBJ2-3 | TRBV11-2 | - | 12 | few | ASSLMVAADTQY
TRBJ2-5 | TRBV7-9 | - | 11 | - | ASSRQVQETQY
TRBJ2-7 | TRBV15 | TRBD1 | 13 | few | ATSRSQGNTYEQY
TRBJ2-5 | TRBV7-2 | TRBD2 | 13 | - | ASRSSGGKFETQY
TRBJ2-1 | TRBV9 | - | 13 | few | ASSVEGQPYNEQF
TRBJ2-1 | TRBV6-9 | - | 13 | - | AFQGGGAERSEQF
TRBJ1-1 | TRBV7-2 | TRBD1 | 13 | few | ASSLGQGPDTEAF